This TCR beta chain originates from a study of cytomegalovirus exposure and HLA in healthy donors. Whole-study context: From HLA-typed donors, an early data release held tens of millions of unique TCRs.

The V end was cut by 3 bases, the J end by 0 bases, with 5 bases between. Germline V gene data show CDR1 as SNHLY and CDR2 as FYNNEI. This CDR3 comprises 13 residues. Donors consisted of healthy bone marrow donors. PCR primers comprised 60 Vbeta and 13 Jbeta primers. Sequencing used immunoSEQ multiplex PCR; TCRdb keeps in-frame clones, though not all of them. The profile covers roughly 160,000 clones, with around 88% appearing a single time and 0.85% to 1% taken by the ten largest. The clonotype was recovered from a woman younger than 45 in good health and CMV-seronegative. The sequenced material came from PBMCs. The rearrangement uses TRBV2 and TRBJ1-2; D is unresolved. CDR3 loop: CASSDPANYGYTF. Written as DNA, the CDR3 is TGTGCCAGCAGTGACCCGGCTAACTATGGCTACACCTTC.